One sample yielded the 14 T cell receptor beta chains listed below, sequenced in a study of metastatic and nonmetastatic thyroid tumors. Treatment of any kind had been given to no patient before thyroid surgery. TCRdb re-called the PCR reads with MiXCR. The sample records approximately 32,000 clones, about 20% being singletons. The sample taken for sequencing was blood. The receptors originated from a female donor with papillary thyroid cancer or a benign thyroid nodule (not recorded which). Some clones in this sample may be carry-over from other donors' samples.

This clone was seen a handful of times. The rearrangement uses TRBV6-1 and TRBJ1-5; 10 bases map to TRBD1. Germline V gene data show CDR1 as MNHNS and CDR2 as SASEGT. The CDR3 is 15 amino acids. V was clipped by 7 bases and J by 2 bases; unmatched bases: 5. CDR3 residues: CASTDRGQGNQPQHF. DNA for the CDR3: TGTGCCAGCACCGACAGGGGGCAAGGCAATCAGCCCCAGCATTTT.

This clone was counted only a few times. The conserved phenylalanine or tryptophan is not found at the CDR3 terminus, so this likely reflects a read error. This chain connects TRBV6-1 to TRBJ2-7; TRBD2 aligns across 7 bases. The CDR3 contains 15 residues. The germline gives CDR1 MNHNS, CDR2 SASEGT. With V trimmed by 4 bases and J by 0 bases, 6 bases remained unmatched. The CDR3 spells CASSGGIAGSYEQYL. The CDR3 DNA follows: TGTGCCAGCAGTGGGGGAATAGCGGGCTCCTACGAGCAGTACTTA.

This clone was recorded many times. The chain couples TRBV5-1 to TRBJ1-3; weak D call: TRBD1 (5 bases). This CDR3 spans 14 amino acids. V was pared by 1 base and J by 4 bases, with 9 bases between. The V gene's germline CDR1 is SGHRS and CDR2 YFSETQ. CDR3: CASSLLQGGNTIYF. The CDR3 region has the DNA TGCGCCAGCAGCTTGTTGCAGGGCGGAAACACCATATATTTT.

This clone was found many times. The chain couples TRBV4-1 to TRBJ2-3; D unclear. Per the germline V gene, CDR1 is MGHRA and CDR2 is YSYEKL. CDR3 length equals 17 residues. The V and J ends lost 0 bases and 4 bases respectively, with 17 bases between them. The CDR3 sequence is CASSQDPGEVSSDTQYF. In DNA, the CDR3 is TGCGCCAGCAGCCAAGATCCTGGCGAGGTTTCATCAGATACGCAGTATTTT.

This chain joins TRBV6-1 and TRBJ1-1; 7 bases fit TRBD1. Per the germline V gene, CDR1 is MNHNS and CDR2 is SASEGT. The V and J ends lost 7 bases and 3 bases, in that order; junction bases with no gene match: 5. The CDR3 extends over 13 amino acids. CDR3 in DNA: TGTGCCAGCATGGAGGGGGCGGACACTGAAGCTTTCTTT. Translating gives CASMEGADTEAFF.

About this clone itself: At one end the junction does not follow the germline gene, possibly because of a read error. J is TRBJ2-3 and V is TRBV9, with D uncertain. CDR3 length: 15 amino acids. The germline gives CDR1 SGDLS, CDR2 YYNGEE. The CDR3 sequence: CASSGVYLRTDTQYF. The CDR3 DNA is TGTGCCAGCAGCGGGGTCTACCTACGCACAGATACACAGTATTTT.

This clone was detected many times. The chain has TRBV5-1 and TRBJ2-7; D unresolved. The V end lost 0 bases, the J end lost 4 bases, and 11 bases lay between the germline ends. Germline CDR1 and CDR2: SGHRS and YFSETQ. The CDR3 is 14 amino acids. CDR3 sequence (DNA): TGCGCCAGCAGCTTGGTGGCAGACCTTTACGAGCAGTACTTC. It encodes CASSLVADLYEQYF.

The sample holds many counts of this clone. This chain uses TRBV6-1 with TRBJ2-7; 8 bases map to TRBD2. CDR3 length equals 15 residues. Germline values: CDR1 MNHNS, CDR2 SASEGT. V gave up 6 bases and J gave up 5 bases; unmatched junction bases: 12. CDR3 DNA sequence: TGTGCCAGCAGCAACGGGGGGGAGGGCCGCGACGAGCAGTACTTC. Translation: CASSNGGEGRDEQYF.

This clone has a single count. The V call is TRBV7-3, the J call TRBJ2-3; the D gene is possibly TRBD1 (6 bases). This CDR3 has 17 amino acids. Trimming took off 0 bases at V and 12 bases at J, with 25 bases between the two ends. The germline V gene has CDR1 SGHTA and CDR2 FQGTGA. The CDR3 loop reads CASSLTWTWGRTDPQYF. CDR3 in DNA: TGTGCCAGCAGCTTAACGTGGACATGGGGCAGGACAGATCCTCAGTATTTT.

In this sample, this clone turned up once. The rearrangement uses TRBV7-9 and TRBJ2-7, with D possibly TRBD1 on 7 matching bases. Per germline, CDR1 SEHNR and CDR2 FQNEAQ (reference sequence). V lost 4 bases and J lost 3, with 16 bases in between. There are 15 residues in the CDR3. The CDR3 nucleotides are TGTGCCAGCAGCTCGCAGGGGGGTCGTAACTACGAGCAGTACTTC. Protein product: CASSSQGGRNYEQYF.

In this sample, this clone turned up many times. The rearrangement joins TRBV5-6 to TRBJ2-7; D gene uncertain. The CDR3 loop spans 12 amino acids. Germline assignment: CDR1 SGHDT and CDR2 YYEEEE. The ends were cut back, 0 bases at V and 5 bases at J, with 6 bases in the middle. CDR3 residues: CASSLGWHEQYF. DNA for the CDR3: TGTGCCAGCAGCTTGGGGTGGCACGAGCAGTACTTC.

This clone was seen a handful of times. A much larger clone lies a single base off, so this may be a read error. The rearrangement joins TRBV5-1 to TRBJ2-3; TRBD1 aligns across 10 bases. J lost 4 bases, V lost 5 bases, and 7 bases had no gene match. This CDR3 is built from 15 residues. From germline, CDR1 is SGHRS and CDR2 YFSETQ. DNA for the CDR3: TGCGCCAGCAGACTGGGACAGGGGTCATCAGATACGCAGTATTTT. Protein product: CASRLGQGSSDTQYF.

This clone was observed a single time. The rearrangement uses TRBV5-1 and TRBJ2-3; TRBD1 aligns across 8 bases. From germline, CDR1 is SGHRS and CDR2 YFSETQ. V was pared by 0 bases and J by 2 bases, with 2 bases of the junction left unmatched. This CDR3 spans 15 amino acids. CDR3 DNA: TGCGCCAGCAGCTTGGGACAGGGGTACACAGATACGCAGTATTTT. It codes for CASSLGQGYTDTQYF.

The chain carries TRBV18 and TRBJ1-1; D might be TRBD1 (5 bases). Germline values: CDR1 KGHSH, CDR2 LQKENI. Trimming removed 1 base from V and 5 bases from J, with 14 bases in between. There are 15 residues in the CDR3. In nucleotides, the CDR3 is TGTGCCAGCTCACCACTGGGCAGGGTGGGAACTGAAGCTTTCTTT. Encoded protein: CASSPLGRVGTEAFF. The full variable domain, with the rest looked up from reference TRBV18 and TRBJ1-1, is NAGVMQNPRHLVRRRGQEARLRCSPMKGHSHVYWYRQLPEEGLKFMVYLQKENIIDESGMPKERFSAEFPKEGPSILRIQQVVRGDSAAYFCASSPLGRVGTEAFFGQGTRLTVV.